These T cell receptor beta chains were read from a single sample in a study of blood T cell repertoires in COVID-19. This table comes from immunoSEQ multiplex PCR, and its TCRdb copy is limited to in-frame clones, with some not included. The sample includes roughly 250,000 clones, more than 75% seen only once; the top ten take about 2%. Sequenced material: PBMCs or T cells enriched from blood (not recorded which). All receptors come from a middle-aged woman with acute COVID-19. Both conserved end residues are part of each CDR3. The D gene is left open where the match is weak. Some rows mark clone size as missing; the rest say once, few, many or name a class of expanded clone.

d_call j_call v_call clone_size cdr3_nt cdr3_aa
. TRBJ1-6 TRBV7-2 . TGTGCCAGCAGCTCAAGCCGTGGACTCTGGTCACCCCTCCACTTT CASSSSRGLWSPLHF
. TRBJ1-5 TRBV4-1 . TGCGCCAGCAGCCAAGGGCCGAGGGAGGCTCAGCCCCAGCATTTT CASSQGPREAQPQHF
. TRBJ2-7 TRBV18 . TGTGCCAGCTCACAGGCACCTGGGCTCTACGAGCAGTACTTC CASSQAPGLYEQYF
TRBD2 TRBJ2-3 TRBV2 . TGTGCCAGCAGTCGGCTAGCGGGGGGGCGGGATACGCAGTATTTT CASSRLAGGRDTQYF
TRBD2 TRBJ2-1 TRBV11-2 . TGTGCCAGCAACGCGGCTAGCGGGAGGGGCTATGAGCAGTTCTTC CASNAASGRGYEQFF
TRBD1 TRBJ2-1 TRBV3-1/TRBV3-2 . TGTGCCAGCAGTCCGGACAGGGCCTACAATGAGCAGTTCTTC CASSPDRAYNEQFF
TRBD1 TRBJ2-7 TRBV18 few TGTGCCAGCTCACTCTACAATCCGGGACAGGGGAATCACGAGCAGTACTTC CASSLYNPGQGNHEQYF
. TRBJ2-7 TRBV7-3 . TGTGCCAGCAGCCTTAGCGGAGGGGTTGTAGGAGAGCAGTACTTC CASSLSGGVVGEQYF
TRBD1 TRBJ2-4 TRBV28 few TGTGCCAGCAGTTTATCACAGGGGGGAAACATTCAGTACTTC CASSLSQGGNIQYF
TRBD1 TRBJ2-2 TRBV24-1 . TGTGCCACCAGTGATTTGGGACAGGACACCGGGGAGCTGTTTTTT CATSDLGQDTGELFF
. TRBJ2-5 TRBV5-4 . TGTGCCAGCAGCTTAGGACAGCAAGAAGAGACCCAGTACTTC CASSLGQQEETQYF
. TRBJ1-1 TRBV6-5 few TGTGCCAGCAGTTACCGGACTGAAGCTTTCTTT CASSYRTEAFF
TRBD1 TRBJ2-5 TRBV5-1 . TGCGCCAGCAGCTTGTTTGGACAGGGGAAAGAGACCCAGTACTTC CASSLFGQGKETQYF
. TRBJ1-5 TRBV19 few TGTGCCACAGGACACCAGGGTGATCAGCCCCAGCATTTT CATGHQGDQPQHF
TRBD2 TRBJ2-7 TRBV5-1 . TGCGCCAGCAGCTTGACCACGGGGGGGAGCTCCTACGAGCAGTACTTC CASSLTTGGSSYEQYF
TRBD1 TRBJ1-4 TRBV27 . TGTGCCAGCAGTCTCGGGACAGGGATTAAAACTAATGAAAAACTGTTTTTT CASSLGTGIKTNEKLFF
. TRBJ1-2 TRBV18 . TGTGCCAGCTCACCGCGCGACGGGCCGGGAGGCTACACCTTC CASSPRDGPGGYTF
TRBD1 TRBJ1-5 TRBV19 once TGTGCCAGTAACGTGGCAGGGGGTTTTCGGCAGCCCCAGCATTTT CASNVAGGFRQPQHF
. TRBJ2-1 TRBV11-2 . TGTGCCAGCAGCCAACAGGGCTACTCACAACGCTCCTACAATGAGCAGTTCTTC CASSQQGYSQRSYNEQFF
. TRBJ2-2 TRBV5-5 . TGTGCCAGCAGCTTGGTCCAGGAGGACACCGGGGAGCTGTTTTTT CASSLVQEDTGELFF
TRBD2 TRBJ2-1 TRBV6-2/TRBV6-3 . TGTGCCAGCAGTTACCACCGGACTAGCCGAGGGTACAATGAGCAGTTCTTC CASSYHRTSRGYNEQFF
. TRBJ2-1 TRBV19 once TGTGCCAGTAGTATTCGAGCCTACAATGAGCAGTTCTTC CASSIRAYNEQFF
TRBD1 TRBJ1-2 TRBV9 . TGTGCCAGCAGCGCGACAGGGTCTAACTATGGCTACACCTTC CASSATGSNYGYTF
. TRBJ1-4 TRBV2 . TGTGCCAGCTCCGGCGGGCTCGAAAAACTGTTTTTT CASSGGLEKLFF
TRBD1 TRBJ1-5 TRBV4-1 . TGCGCCAGCAGCCAAGGTGGAGGACAGGGCAATCAGCCCCAGCATTTT CASSQGGGQGNQPQHF
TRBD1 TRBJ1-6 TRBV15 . TGTGCCACCAGCAGAGGTGGGGACAGGGGTTCACCCCTCCACTTT CATSRGGDRGSPLHF
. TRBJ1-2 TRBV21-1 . TGTGCCCTCCGAGGACAGGACCCCCCTCATGGCTACACCTTC CALRGQDPPHGYTF
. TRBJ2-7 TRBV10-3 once TGTGCCATCAGTGGTGGCCGGGGAACAACCTACGAGCAGTACTTC CAISGGRGTTYEQYF
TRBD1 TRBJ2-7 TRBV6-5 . TGTGCCAGCAGGCCGACAGGGACCTACGAGCAGTACTTC CASRPTGTYEQYF
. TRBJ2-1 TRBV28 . TGTGCCAGCAGTCCCCGCGCGGAGCAGTTCTTC CASSPRAEQFF
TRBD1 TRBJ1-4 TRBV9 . TGTGCCAGCAGCGTAGCAGGACAGGGACTTAAAGAAAAACTGTTTTTT CASSVAGQGLKEKLFF
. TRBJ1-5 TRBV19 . TGTGCCAGTAGTATTAGGCCGGGGGCCCAGCATTTT CASSIRPGAQHF
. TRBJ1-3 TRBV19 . TGTGCCAGTAGTATGGACACTCGCCGGGCCTCTGGAAACACCATATATTTT CASSMDTRRASGNTIYF
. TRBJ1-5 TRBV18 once TGTGCCAGCTCACTCGACATGTCCCAGCCCCAGCATTTT CASSLDMSQPQHF
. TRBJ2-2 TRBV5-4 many TGTGCCAGCAGCTTGGATAATTGGAGTCCCGGGGAGCTGTTTTTT CASSLDNWSPGELFF
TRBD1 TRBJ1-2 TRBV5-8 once TGTGCCAGCAGCGCAAAGACAGGGTGGTTAGTTAATGGCTACACCTTC CASSAKTGWLVNGYTF
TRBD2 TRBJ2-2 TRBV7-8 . TGTGCCAGCAGCCGCGGGGGGACCGGGGAGCTGTTTTTT CASSRGGTGELFF
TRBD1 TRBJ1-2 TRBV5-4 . TGTGCCAGCAGCGGGACAGGGTATGGCTACACCTTC CASSGTGYGYTF
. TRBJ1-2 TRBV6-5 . TGTGCCAGCCGATATCCTACTGCTGGCTACACCTTC CASRYPTAGYTF
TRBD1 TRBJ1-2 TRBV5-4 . TGTGCCAGCAGCCCAGGACAGGCTGGTCCCCAGGACTATGGCTACACCTTC CASSPGQAGPQDYGYTF
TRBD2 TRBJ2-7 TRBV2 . TGTGCCAGCAGAGCGCCGTCTAGCGGGGGCCTGACCTACGAGCAGTACTTC CASRAPSSGGLTYEQYF
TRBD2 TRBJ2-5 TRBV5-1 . TGCGCCAGCAGCTTTTTGGGACTAGCGGGAGGGGGACAAGAGACCCAGTACTTC CASSFLGLAGGGQETQYF
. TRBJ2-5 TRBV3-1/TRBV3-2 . TGTGCCAGCAGCCAGTTCAGCCAAGAGACCCAGTACTTC CASSQFSQETQYF
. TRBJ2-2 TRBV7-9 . TGTGCCAGCAGCTTCGAACGGACAACGAACACCGGGGAGCTGTTTTTT CASSFERTTNTGELFF
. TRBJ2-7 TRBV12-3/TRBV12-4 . TGTGCCAGCAGTTTTACAGGGTACGAGCAGTACTTC CASSFTGYEQYF